The 29 T cell receptor beta chains in this list originate from one sample, sequenced in a study of T cells in tumors after PD-1 blockade. The method was immunoSEQ multiplex PCR; TCRdb's version includes in-frame clones alone and lacks a portion of them. The sample consists of some 47,000 clones, roughly 73% of them appearing once. The sequencing here drew on PBMCs, taken before anti-PD-1 treatment. The receptors were gathered from a human donor with basal cell carcinoma.

The rearrangement links TRBV25-1 to TRBJ1-3; D gene unclear. Trimming left V 1 base short and J 0 bases short, with 7 bases between. Germline CDR1 MGHDK, CDR2 SYGVNS. This CDR3 is 15 amino acids long. The CDR3 loop reads CASSESVVSGNTIYF. The CDR3 DNA sequence: TGTGCCAGCAGTGAATCCGTGGTCTCTGGAAACACCATATATTTT. Drawing the rest from reference TRBV25-1 and TRBJ1-3, the complete variable domain is EADIYQTPRYLVIGTGKKITLECSQTMGHDKMYWYQQDPGMELHLIHYSYGVNSTEKGDLSSESTVSRIRTEHFPLTLESARPSHTSQYLCASSESVVSGNTIYFGEGSWLTVV.

DNA for the CDR3: TGTGCCAGCAGACCTCCCAGGGGGCGCAAGGAAGGAAACACCATATATTTT. It encodes CASRPPRGRKEGNTIYF. The chain recombines TRBV28 with TRBJ1-3; 8 bases map to TRBD1. CDR1 is MDHEN and CDR2 is SYDVKM in the germline V gene. V trimming: 6 bases; J trimming: 4 bases; junction bases outside the gene matches: 14. The length of the CDR3 is 17 residues.

This clone was seen only a few times. J is TRBJ2-7 and V is TRBV2; 8 nucleotides line up with TRBD2. The CDR3 totals 13 residues. The V gene's germline CDR1 is SNHLY and CDR2 FYNNEI. V lost 8 bases to trimming and J lost 3 bases; unmatched junction nucleotides: 6. In DNA form, the CDR3 reads TGTGCCAGCGGACCCACTAGCGGCTACGAGCAGTACTTC. Translating gives CASGPTSGYEQYF.

The chain links TRBV2 to TRBJ2-5, with 9 bases that match TRBD1. Germline trimming cut 8 bases from V and 2 bases from J; bases unmatched to any gene: 9. Germline V gives CDR1 SNHLY, CDR2 FYNNEI. The CDR3 is 15 amino acids. CDR3 nucleotides: TGTGCCAGCGGGAAGGACAGGGGTGGACAAGAGACCCAGTACTTC. Protein: CASGKDRGGQETQYF.

The J gene is TRBJ2-3, the V gene TRBV4-1; D ambiguous. This CDR3 spans 13 amino acids. Germline lookup yields CDR1 MGHRA and CDR2 YSYEKL. The germline V and J ends were trimmed by 1 base and 2 bases, with 4 bases remaining between them. The CDR3, as DNA: TGCGCCAGCAGCCAAGTAACCACAGATACGCAGTATTTT. Translating it yields CASSQVTTDTQYF.

This sequence joins TRBV29-1 and TRBJ2-4; D might be TRBD1 (6 bases). Germline V lookup: CDR1 SQVTM, CDR2 ANQGSEA. This CDR3 comprises 11 residues. Trimming took off 3 bases at V and 6 bases at J, with 6 bases between the two ends. CDR3: CSVDRGNIQYF. The CDR3 DNA is TGCAGCGTTGACAGGGGAAACATTCAGTACTTC.

V and J are TRBV6-1 and TRBJ1-6, with TRBD1 matching over 12 bases. CDR3 size: 20 residues. Looked up from germline, CDR1 is MNHNS and CDR2 is SASEGT. The trim removed 1 base at V and 0 bases at J, leaving 7 bases unmatched. The CDR3 loop is CASSEEGDRGLSSYNSPLHF. The CDR3 DNA is TGTGCCAGCAGTGAAGAGGGGGACAGGGGGCTCAGCTCCTATAATTCACCCCTCCACTTT.

The chain employs TRBV28 and TRBJ2-5; 10 nucleotides match TRBD2. The CDR3 is 15 amino acids. The germline V gene has CDR1 MDHEN and CDR2 SYDVKM. V lost 0 bases, J lost 5 bases, and 3 bases stayed unmatched. DNA for the CDR3: TGTGCCAGCAGTTTATGGCTAGCGGGAGTTGAGACCCAGTACTTC. Translation gives CASSLWLAGVETQYF.

The chain uses TRBV5-1 and TRBJ1-4; D remains ambiguous. The V gene's germline CDR1 is SGHRS and CDR2 YFSETQ. This CDR3 is built from 13 residues. The germline V and J ends were trimmed by 5 bases and 8 bases, with 13 bases remaining between them. The CDR3 is CASSSQPDEKLFF. DNA for the CDR3: TGCGCCAGCAGTTCCCAACCGGACGAAAAACTGTTTTTT.

The rearrangement uses TRBV20-1 and TRBJ1-1; D may be TRBD1 (6 bases). Trimming removed 3 bases at V and 6 bases at J, with 14 bases between. Germline V gives CDR1 DFQATT, CDR2 SNEGSKA (reference sequence). There are 13 residues in the CDR3. This CDR3 reads CSASKGGSSEAFF. The CDR3 coding sequence is TGCAGTGCTAGTAAGGGGGGAAGCTCTGAAGCTTTCTTT.

The rearrangement uses TRBV2 and TRBJ2-7, with D tentatively TRBD1 or TRBD2 (5 bases each). The V end lost 4 bases, the J end lost 4 bases, and 17 bases lay between the germline ends. The CDR3 covers 15 residues. Germline V gene lookup returns CDR1 SNHLY and CDR2 FYNNEI. Here the CDR3 DNA reads TGTGCCAGCAGTGGTAGCCAGGGCCGGACTTACGAGCAGTACTTC. Protein sequence: CASSGSQGRTYEQYF.

V and J are TRBV14 and TRBJ2-1; D possibly uses TRBD1 or TRBD2 (5 bases each). This CDR3 region has 14 residues. Trimming removed 3 bases from V and 8 bases from J, with 14 bases in between. Germline V CDR1 and CDR2: SGHDN, FVKESK. CDR3 loop: CASSQRGRSDEQFF. DNA for the CDR3: TGTGCCAGCAGCCAGAGGGGACGGTCCGATGAGCAGTTCTTC.

This chain connects TRBV4-2 to TRBJ1-4; D unclear. Per germline, CDR1 LGHNA and CDR2 YNFKEQ. The CDR3 length is 12 residues. V shed 8 bases and J shed 6 bases, with 10 bases lying between them. The CDR3: CASHAADEKLFF. CDR3 DNA sequence: TGTGCCAGCCACGCGGCGGATGAAAAACTGTTTTTT.

The V and J genes are TRBV28 and TRBJ2-5, with TRBD2 matching 8 bases. The CDR3 sequence is 14 residues long. With V trimmed by 7 bases and J by 4 bases, 8 bases remained unmatched. Germline lookup yields CDR1 MDHEN and CDR2 SYDVKM. The CDR3 DNA reads TGTGCCAGCATTGGTAGCGGGATCCCAGAGACCCAGTACTTC. As protein: CASIGSGIPETQYF.

In DNA, the CDR3 is TGTGCCAGCAGTTACGGTACCGGGACAGGGCTCAATGGCTACACCTTC. Encoded protein: CASSYGTGTGLNGYTF. The chain has TRBV27 and TRBJ1-2; 9 bases agree with TRBD1. V shed 4 bases and J 6 bases; nucleotides not matched to a gene: 12. Germline CDR1 MNHEY, CDR2 SMNVEV (reference sequence). The CDR3 has 16 amino acids.

A single count supports this clone. The chain joins TRBV29-1 to TRBJ2-7; tentatively, D is TRBD1 (5 bases). Germline lookup yields CDR1 SQVTM and CDR2 ANQGSEA. The V and J ends lost 0 bases and 3 bases respectively, with 12 bases between them. The CDR3 contains 14 residues. The CDR3 loop reads CSVEDRGRDYEQYF. The CDR3, as DNA: TGCAGCGTTGAAGATCGCGGCAGGGACTACGAGCAGTACTTC.

CDR3 amino acids: CSVLRGRVTEAFF. CDR3 nucleotide sequence: TGCAGCGTTCTGAGGGGAAGGGTCACTGAAGCTTTCTTT. This chain links TRBV29-1 with TRBJ1-1; possible D gene TRBD1, 5 bases. Looked up from germline, CDR1 is SQVTM and CDR2 is ANQGSEA. This CDR3 has 13 amino acids. V lost 5 bases and J 4 bases, leaving 14 bases between the germline ends.

This clone is categorized as large. This chain joins TRBV7-6 and TRBJ2-7; TRBD2 might be the D (6 bases). Germline lookup yields CDR1 SGHVS and CDR2 FNYEAQ. The CDR3 loop spans 12 amino acids. Trimming left V 1 base short and J 7 bases short, with 8 bases between. CDR3 sequence reads: CASSLVAGEQYF. CDR3 in DNA: TGTGCCAGCAGCTTAGTGGCGGGGGAGCAGTACTTC.

The V and J genes are TRBV2 and TRBJ2-6, with 7 bases that match TRBD2. Germline CDR1 is SNHLY and CDR2 is FYNNEI. J lost 0 bases, V lost 8 bases, and 4 bases had no gene match. The CDR3 runs to 15 residues. CDR3 loop: CASGEGRSGANVLTF. In nucleotides, the CDR3 is TGTGCCAGCGGGGAGGGCCGCTCTGGGGCCAACGTCCTGACTTTC.

The rearrangement joins TRBV29-1 to TRBJ2-3, with D possibly being TRBD1 (5 bases). The V end lost 5 bases, the J end lost 2 bases, and 11 bases lay between the germline ends. CDR1 is SQVTM, CDR2 ANQGSEA, per germline. The CDR3 has 13 amino acids. The CDR3 DNA is TGCAGCGTTTACAGGACGAACACAGATACGCAGTATTTT. Encoded protein: CSVYRTNTDTQYF.

This clone has a single count. The chain carries TRBV2 and TRBJ2-5; 9 bases line up with TRBD2. V was pared by 6 bases and J by 3 bases, with 5 bases of the junction left unmatched. CDR3 length: 14 amino acids. Germline CDR1 and CDR2: SNHLY and FYNNEI. The CDR3 nucleotides are TGTGCCAGCAGCAGATTAGCGGGGGAAGAGACCCAGTACTTC. Translated, it gives CASSRLAGEETQYF. The full variable domain, with the rest looked up from reference TRBV2 and TRBJ2-5, is EPEVTQTPSHQVTQMGQEVILRCVPISNHLYFYWYRQILGQKVEFLVSFYNNEISEKSEIFDDQFSVERPDGSNFTLKIRSTKLEDSAMYFCASSRLAGEETQYFGPGTRLLVL.

The chain uses TRBV2 and TRBJ2-5; 9 nucleotides line up with TRBD2. Germline trimming cut 4 bases from V and 5 bases from J; bases unmatched to any gene: 5. Germline CDR1 and CDR2: SNHLY and FYNNEI. This CDR3 has 14 residues. The CDR3 protein is CASSVSGGPETQYF. CDR3 nucleotides: TGTGCCAGCAGTGTTAGCGGGGGTCCGGAGACCCAGTACTTC.

This clone was seen only once. This sequence joins TRBV5-5 and TRBJ1-1; TRBD1 agrees at 7 bases. The CDR3 extends over 15 amino acids. CDR1 is SGHKS and CDR2 is YYEKEE in the germline V gene (reference sequence). The trim removed 2 bases at V and 5 bases at J, leaving 9 bases unmatched. CDR3 nucleotides: TGTGCCAGCAGCTTAGGGACAGCAAGAAGGACTGAAGCTTTCTTT. Translating gives CASSLGTARRTEAFF.

On this clone: The junction and the germline gene differ at one end; a read error may be behind it. The chain couples TRBV5-4 to TRBJ2-7; TRBD2 is a possible D gene (7 bases). There are 17 residues in the CDR3. Germline lookup yields CDR1 SGHNT and CDR2 YYREEE (reference sequence). This CDR3 reads CARSLGGAQRGMIEQYF. CDR3 nucleotide sequence: TGTGCCCGCAGCTTGGGGGGGGCGCAGAGGGGGATGATCGAGCAGTACTTC.

The chain combines TRBV6-1 with TRBJ2-3; no firm D call. Germline V CDR1 and CDR2: MNHNS, SASEGT. V lost 0 bases and J 0 bases, leaving 7 bases between the germline ends. The CDR3 has 15 amino acids. CDR3 amino acids: CASSEAGKSTDTQYF. Here the CDR3 DNA reads TGTGCCAGCAGTGAAGCTGGGAAGAGCACAGATACGCAGTATTTT.

This clone appeared once. One end of the junction varies from germline; a read error may be responsible. The chain has TRBV9 and TRBJ2-1, with 9 bases aligning to TRBD2. This CDR3 is built from 16 residues. The germline V gene has CDR1 SGDLS and CDR2 YYNGEE. The CDR3 bases are TGTGCCAGCAGCGTACTAGCGGGACTTCCTTACAGTGAGCAGTTCTTC. Translation gives CASSVLAGLPYSEQFF.

This chain uses TRBV28 with TRBJ1-2, with 11 positions matching TRBD1. J was trimmed by 8 bases and V by 6 bases; bases with no gene match: 17. The germline gives CDR1 MDHEN, CDR2 SYDVKM. The CDR3 has 17 residues. The CDR3: CASSPGGGQGAITGYTF. For the CDR3, the DNA is TGTGCCAGCAGCCCTGGTGGAGGACAGGGGGCAATTACAGGCTACACCTTC.

The chain recombines TRBV2 with TRBJ1-1; TRBD1 is a possible D gene (5 bases). The germline CDR1 and CDR2 sequences are SNHLY and FYNNEI. Trimming removed 4 bases from V and 10 bases from J, with 16 bases in between. This CDR3 spans 13 amino acids. The CDR3 sequence: CASSASGQHGAFF. CDR3 nucleotide sequence: TGTGCCAGCAGTGCGTCTGGACAACACGGAGCTTTCTTT.

This sequence joins TRBV4-2 and TRBJ2-2; 11 bases agree with TRBD2. This CDR3 is built from 19 residues. CDR1 is LGHNA, CDR2 YNFKEQ, per germline. V dropped 4 bases and J dropped 4; count of bases not matched to a gene: 14. This chain's CDR3 is CASSPQPQLAGAPTGELFF. CDR3 bases: TGTGCCAGCAGCCCTCAACCTCAACTAGCGGGGGCCCCCACCGGGGAGCTGTTTTTT.